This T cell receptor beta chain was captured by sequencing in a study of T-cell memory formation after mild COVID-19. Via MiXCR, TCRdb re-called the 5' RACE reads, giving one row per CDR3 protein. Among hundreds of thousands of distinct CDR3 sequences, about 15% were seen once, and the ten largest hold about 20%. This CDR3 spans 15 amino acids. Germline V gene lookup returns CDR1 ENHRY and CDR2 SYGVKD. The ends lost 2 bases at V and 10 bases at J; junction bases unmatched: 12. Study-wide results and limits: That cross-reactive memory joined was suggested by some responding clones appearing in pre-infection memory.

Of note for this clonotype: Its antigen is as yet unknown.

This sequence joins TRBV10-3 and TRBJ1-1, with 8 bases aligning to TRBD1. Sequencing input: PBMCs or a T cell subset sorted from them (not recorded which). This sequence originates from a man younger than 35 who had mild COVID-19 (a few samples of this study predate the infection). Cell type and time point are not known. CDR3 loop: CAISEQGQEYSGAFF. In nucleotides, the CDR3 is TGTGCCATCAGTGAGCAGGGACAGGAATATTCGGGAGCTTTCTTT.